Listed below are T cell receptor beta chains from one sample, sequenced in a study of identical twins. TCRdb reanalysed the 5' RACE reads using MiXCR and keeps one entry per CDR3 protein. The table records 450,000 to 600,000 distinct CDR3 sequences, 20% to 25% of them present only once. These data also formed part of another study, on yellow fever vaccine responses in identical twins.

The sample comprised CD4+ T cells sorted from blood. Receptors originate from a woman aged 18-29 years in good health. Both conserved end residues are part of each CDR3. A D gene is named only where the DNA matches it firmly. Size is omitted from some rows. Given values are once, few, many or a class for expanded clones.

>few|TRBJ2-1|.|TRBV6-5
CASSSNKRNNEQFF
TGTGCCAGCAGTTCCAACAAGCGGAACAATGAGCAGTTCTTC
>.|TRBJ2-4|TRBD2|TRBV4-1
CASSQETSGGPKNIQYF
TGCGCCAGCAGCCAGGAAACTAGCGGAGGGCCCAAAAACATTCAGTACTTC
>few|TRBJ2-7|.|TRBV28
CAISTQYEQYF
TGTGCCATCAGCACTCAGTACGAGCAGTACTTC
>.|TRBJ1-1|.|TRBV12-3/TRBV12-4
CASSLTPQNTEAFF
TGTGCCAGCAGTTTGACGCCCCAGAACACTGAAGCTTTCTTT
>.|TRBJ1-3|.|TRBV29-1
CSVVADSGNTIYF
TGCAGCGTTGTTGCAGACTCTGGAAACACCATATATTTT
>few|TRBJ2-4|TRBD1|TRBV6-4
CASSEQGGAKNIQYF
TGTGCCAGCAGTGAACAGGGGGGAGCCAAAAACATTCAGTACTTC
>.|TRBJ1-5|.|TRBV12-3/TRBV12-4
CASSLAYNQPQHF
TGTGCCAGCAGTTTAGCGTACAATCAGCCCCAGCATTTT
>few|TRBJ2-7|.|TRBV3-1
CASSQAAQGTYEQYF
TGTGCCAGCAGCCAAGCGGCCCAGGGAACCTACGAGCAGTACTTC
>.|TRBJ2-2|.|TRBV12-3/TRBV12-4
CAMGTVTGELFF
TGTGCCATGGGGACGGTCACCGGGGAGCTGTTTTTT
>few|TRBJ2-2|TRBD2|TRBV4-2
CASSQGREGRTGELFF
TGTGCCAGCAGCCAAGGGCGGGAGGGCCGCACCGGGGAGCTGTTTTTT
>many|TRBJ2-3|.|TRBV7-9
CASSLVVSDTQYF
TGTGCCAGCAGCTTAGTAGTATCAGATACGCAGTATTTT
>few|TRBJ1-6|TRBD1|TRBV10-3
CAISESGQGTYNSPLHF
TGTGCCATCAGTGAGTCGGGACAGGGGACCTATAATTCACCCCTCCACTTT
>.|TRBJ2-2|TRBD1|TRBV6-1
CASSHRGSDVGELFF
TGTGCCAGCAGCCACAGGGGGTCGGATGTCGGGGAGCTGTTTTTT
>.|TRBJ1-2|.|TRBV29-1
CSVDRPLPNYGYTF
TGCAGCGTTGATCGGCCACTCCCAAACTATGGCTACACCTTC
>few|TRBJ2-1|.|TRBV25-1
CASSEKGTGVYDEQFF
TGTGCCAGCAGTGAAAAGGGAACGGGAGTATACGATGAGCAGTTCTTC
>.|TRBJ2-5|.|TRBV28
CASSLSGRWETQYF
TGTGCCAGCAGCCTCTCCGGACGATGGGAGACCCAGTACTTC
>.|TRBJ2-1|.|TRBV2
CASRGAGSYNEQFF
TGTGCCAGCAGAGGGGCAGGTTCCTACAATGAGCAGTTCTTC
>once|TRBJ1-2|.|TRBV5-5
CASSLGQNNYGYTF
TGTGCCAGCAGCTTGGGCCAGAATAACTATGGCTACACCTTC
>few|TRBJ1-2|.|TRBV21-1
CASKKVGYTF
TGTGCCAGCAAAAAGGTTGGCTACACCTTC
>few|TRBJ2-5|.|TRBV4-1
CASSRGRDTPSQETQYF
TGCGCCAGCAGCCGAGGCCGGGACACACCATCCCAAGAGACCCAGTACTTC
>few|TRBJ2-1|.|TRBV2
CAIPAGSSYNEQFF
TGTGCCATCCCGGCAGGAAGCTCCTACAATGAGCAGTTCTTC
>.|TRBJ2-5|.|TRBV7-9
CASSNPPTQTQYF
TGTGCCAGCAGCAACCCACCTACCCAGACCCAGTACTTC
>.|TRBJ1-5|TRBD1|TRBV12-3/TRBV12-4
CASRGTVQPQHF
TGTGCCAGCAGGGGGACAGTTCAGCCCCAGCATTTT
>few|TRBJ2-2|.|TRBV5-1
CASSLDGARGTGELFF
TGCGCCAGCAGCTTGGATGGGGCCAGGGGCACCGGGGAGCTGTTTTTT
>.|TRBJ2-1|.|TRBV19
CASSMSANEQFF
TGTGCCAGTAGTATGTCTGCCAATGAGCAGTTCTTC
>few|TRBJ1-1|.|TRBV2
CASSDYSSGEAFF
TGTGCCAGCAGTGATTATTCCTCCGGTGAAGCTTTCTTT
>few|TRBJ2-3|.|TRBV12-3/TRBV12-4
CASSLGRTYTDTQYF
TGTGCCAGCAGTTTGGGCCGGACCTACACAGATACGCAGTATTTT
>few|TRBJ2-3|.|TRBV5-1
CASKALSTGGGTDTQYF
TGCGCCAGCAAAGCTTTATCCACCGGGGGCGGCACAGATACGCAGTATTTT
>.|TRBJ2-3|.|TRBV7-2
CASSLEGSLTDTQYF
TGTGCCAGCAGCTTAGAGGGGTCACTCACAGATACGCAGTATTTT
>few|TRBJ2-5|TRBD2|TRBV24-1
CATSDRPRGGGQETQYF
TGTGCCACCAGTGATCGCCCCCGGGGGGGGGGGCAAGAGACCCAGTACTTC
>.|TRBJ1-2|.|TRBV10-3
CAISEGPTYGYTF
TGTGCCATCAGTGAGGGACCGACCTATGGCTACACCTTC
>.|TRBJ2-7|TRBD2|TRBV13
CASSFRLAVSYEQYF
TGTGCCAGCAGCTTCAGGCTAGCGGTCTCCTACGAGCAGTACTTC
>few|TRBJ2-2|TRBD1|TRBV24-1
CATSDQDRGFTGELFF
TGTGCCACCAGTGACCAGGACAGGGGATTTACCGGGGAGCTGTTTTTT
>.|TRBJ1-5|.|TRBV4-1
CASSPTGLSNQPQHF
TGCGCCAGCAGCCCGACAGGACTGAGCAATCAGCCCCAGCATTTT
>.|TRBJ2-3|TRBD1|TRBV2
CASRPGQSTDTQYF
TGTGCCAGTCGGCCGGGACAGAGCACAGATACGCAGTATTTT
>few|TRBJ2-5|.|TRBV24-1
CATSDLLKETQYF
TGTGCCACCAGTGACCTCCTAAAAGAGACCCAGTACTTC
>few|TRBJ1-4|TRBD1|TRBV10-1
CASSEFSTGGFEKLFF
TGCGCCAGCAGTGAATTCTCGACAGGGGGCTTCGAAAAACTGTTTTTT
>.|TRBJ1-1|.|TRBV6-5
CASSYSSENTEAFF
TGTGCCAGCAGTTACTCGTCAGAGAACACTGAAGCTTTCTTT